This TCR beta chain was recovered during a study of T cells in Graves' hyperthyroidism and ophthalmopathy. Study as a whole: Before any treatment, at initial diagnosis, peripheral blood was collected.

There were TCR beta CDR3 regions amplified from RNA transcripts. The primer set for the first-round RT-PCR of the TCR CDR3 was HTBI. TCRdb ran MiXCR on the multiplex PCR reads and lists one entry per CDR3 protein. The table lists approximately 300,000 distinct CDR3 sequences, roughly 19% of them singletons. Per germline, CDR1 SGHDN and CDR2 FVKESK. The CDR3 runs 16 residues. V gave up 1 base and J gave up 6 bases, with 16 bases separating them. Study-wide results and caveats: In simple terms, a model built on 13 V-J features told ophthalmopathy apart from stable hyperthyroidism. In validation, the model predicted ophthalmopathy. These predictions came a median roughly 6.5 months before onset.

Diagnoses were made from clinical symptoms, serum measures (thyroxine and TRAb), thyroid ultrasound and orbital computed tomography. This clonotype was seen a handful of times. No antigen is known for it. The J gene is TRBJ2-4, the V gene TRBV14; weak D call: TRBD1 (6 bases). Sequencing input: blood. The receptor's source is a man aged 45-60 years with Graves' ophthalmopathy. The CDR3: CASSQGRTARGNIQYF. The DNA of the CDR3 is TGTGCCAGCAGCCAAGGCCGGACAGCGAGAGGAAACATTCAGTACTTC.